Shown below are 29 T cell receptor beta chains from a single sample sequenced in a study of blood T cell repertoires in COVID-19. Generated by immunoSEQ multiplex PCR, the TCRdb table keeps only in-frame clones and is missing some. The repertoire holds more than 70,000 clones, with 88% as singletons. The sample consisted of peripheral blood. Receptors were obtained from a human donor in a cohort sampled during active COVID-19.

This clone was picked up one time. The V call is TRBV10-3, the J call TRBJ1-5; no firm D call. V lost 6 bases and J 8 bases, leaving 11 bases between the germline ends. The germline V gene encodes CDR1 ENHRY and CDR2 SYGVKD. CDR3 length equals 12 residues. The chain's CDR3 is CAIRTFGEPQHF. CDR3 nucleotide sequence: TGTGCCATCAGAACGTTCGGAGAGCCCCAGCATTTT.

This chain links TRBV6-4 with TRBJ2-5; 12 positions agree with TRBD2. V lost 3 bases to trimming and J lost 2 bases; unmatched junction nucleotides: 1. The CDR3 spans 15 residues. CDR1 and CDR2 from the germline V gene are MRHNA and SNTAGT. The CDR3 is CASSETSGGQETQYF. CDR3 in DNA: TGTGCCAGCAGTGAGACTAGCGGGGGACAAGAGACCCAGTACTTC.

This chain links TRBV5-8 with TRBJ1-5; D unresolved. The V end was cut by 3 bases, the J end by 6 bases, with 10 bases between. This CDR3 is built from 13 residues. Germline V lookup: CDR1 SGHTS, CDR2 YDEGEE. The CDR3 reads CASSSVPSQPQHF. The CDR3 DNA is TGTGCCAGCAGCTCTGTTCCCAGTCAGCCCCAGCATTTT.

V is TRBV21-1 and J is TRBJ1-1. TRBV21-1 is labeled a pseudogene. There are 18 residues in the CDR3. CDR3 loop: CASKTPGNLCNWPTEAFF. The CDR3 DNA sequence: TGTGCCAGCAAAACCCCGGGGAACCTATGTAATTGGCCCACGGAAGCTTTCTTT.

The CDR3 region is CASSPNGLEETQYF. The CDR3 coding sequence is TGTGCCAGCAGCCCTAATGGACTAGAAGAGACCCAGTACTTC. The V and J genes are TRBV7-2 and TRBJ2-5; the match to TRBD2 covers 7 bases. The CDR3 runs 14 residues. The V gene end was trimmed by 5 bases and the J gene end by 3 bases; junction bases not matched to a gene: 6. The germline V gene has CDR1 SGHTA and CDR2 FQGNSA.

This chain joins TRBV6-1 and TRBJ1-5; D gene ambiguous. The CDR3 has 15 amino acids. The ends were cut back, 1 base at V and 3 bases at J, with 10 bases in the middle. Germline CDR1 and CDR2: MNHNS and SASEGT. The CDR3 region is CASSEGPGFNQPQHF. The DNA of the CDR3 is TGTGCCAGCAGTGAAGGGCCGGGATTCAATCAGCCCCAGCATTTT.

In this sample, this clone turned up once. The rearrangement joins TRBV18 to TRBJ2-7; 8 nucleotides agree with TRBD1. The trim removed 2 bases at V and 0 bases at J, leaving 6 bases unmatched. The CDR3 consists of 16 residues. Per the germline V gene, CDR1 is KGHSH and CDR2 is LQKENI. The CDR3: CASSPRQGQGSYEQYF. Written as DNA, the CDR3 is TGTGCCAGCTCACCAAGACAAGGACAGGGCTCCTACGAGCAGTACTTC. Full variable domain (outside the CDR3, taken from reference TRBV18 and TRBJ2-7): NAGVMQNPRHLVRRRGQEARLRCSPMKGHSHVYWYRQLPEEGLKFMVYLQKENIIDESGMPKERFSAEFPKEGPSILRIQQVVRGDSAAYFCASSPRQGQGSYEQYFGPGTRLTVT.

The rearrangement uses TRBV5-1 and TRBJ2-1, with 8 bases aligning to TRBD1. The CDR3 has 16 amino acids. The V gene's germline CDR1 is SGHRS and CDR2 YFSETQ. V was pared by 0 bases and J by 10 bases, with 12 bases of the junction left unmatched. This chain's CDR3 is CASSLERTGFVSEQFF. CDR3 nucleotides: TGCGCCAGCAGCTTGGAGCGGACAGGGTTCGTCTCGGAGCAGTTCTTC.

The DNA of the CDR3 is TGTGCCAGCAGCCGGACAGGGAAAAACTACGAGCAGTACTTC. Protein sequence: CASSRTGKNYEQYF. The rearrangement links TRBV3-1 (or the pseudogene TRBV3-2) to TRBJ2-7; 8 bases are shared with TRBD1. J gave up 3 bases and V 4 bases, and 5 bases lay outside the gene matches. CDR3 length equals 14 residues. Germline V lookup: CDR1 LGHDT, CDR2 YNNKEL (reference sequence).

The chain couples TRBV5-1 to TRBJ2-2; maybe TRBD1 (5 bases). The CDR3 has 17 amino acids. The V end lost 0 bases, the J end lost 2 bases, and 14 bases lay between the germline ends. Germline values: CDR1 SGHRS, CDR2 YFSETQ. The CDR3: CASSLARASLNTGELFF. CDR3 nucleotide sequence: TGCGCCAGCAGCTTGGCCAGGGCATCATTAAACACCGGGGAGCTGTTTTTT.

The chain joins TRBV6-1 to TRBJ1-5, with D unclear. CDR1 and CDR2 (germline): MNHNS, SASEGT. V was trimmed by 4 bases and J by 4 bases, leaving 17 bases between them. This CDR3 is 16 amino acids long. The CDR3 sequence is CASSGVLRGINQPQHF. As DNA, the CDR3 is TGTGCCAGCAGTGGGGTCCTTCGCGGTATTAATCAGCCCCAGCATTTT.

The chain joins TRBV3-1 (or the pseudogene TRBV3-2) to TRBJ2-1; 10 positions match TRBD2. Germline values: CDR1 LGHDT, CDR2 YNNKEL (reference sequence). The CDR3 is 16 amino acids. V was clipped by 0 bases and J by 12 bases; unmatched bases: 11. Written as DNA, the CDR3 is TGTGCCAGCAGCCAAGATGTAAGCGGGAGGGCCCTTGGGCAGTTCTTC. It translates to CASSQDVSGRALGQFF.

J is TRBJ2-7 and V is TRBV10-3; 7 bases are a match to TRBD1. J lost 3 bases, V lost 3 bases, and 2 bases had no gene match. Looked up from germline, CDR1 is ENHRY and CDR2 is SYGVKD. The CDR3 consists of 13 residues. The CDR3 DNA follows: TGTGCCATCAGTGAAGGGACAGACTACGAGCAGTACTTC. This gives the protein CAISEGTDYEQYF.

V usage is TRBV18 and J usage is TRBJ2-3; 8 nucleotides align to TRBD1. CDR3 length: 16 residues. The germline gives CDR1 KGHSH, CDR2 LQKENI. V lost 6 bases and J lost 3; bases outside the gene matches: 11. In nucleotides, the CDR3 is TGTGCCAGCTCGACAAATTTCAGGGGGCTGACAGATACGCAGTATTTT. Translated: CASSTNFRGLTDTQYF.

The chain has TRBV11-2 and TRBJ2-1; 7 bases fit TRBD1. Germline trimming cut 1 base from V and 6 bases from J; bases unmatched to any gene: 6. CDR1 and CDR2 from the germline V gene are SGHAT and FQNNGV. CDR3 length: 15 amino acids. The CDR3, as DNA: TGTGCCAGCAGCTTAGTTAGGGGGCGTTTCAATGAGCAGTTCTTC. Translating it yields CASSLVRGRFNEQFF.

This chain uses TRBV9 with TRBJ2-1, with D tentatively TRBD1 (5 bases). Germline loops: CDR1 SGDLS, CDR2 YYNGEE. The CDR3 consists of 14 residues. Trimming left V 4 bases short and J 6 bases short, with 14 bases between. The CDR3 sequence is CASSRTRLGNEQFF. The DNA of the CDR3 is TGTGCCAGCAGCCGGACACGACTTGGCAATGAGCAGTTCTTC.

The chain recombines TRBV10-2 with TRBJ2-1; tentative D call: TRBD2 (6 bases). The CDR3 covers 16 residues. Per the germline V gene, CDR1 is WSHSY and CDR2 is SAAADI. V gave up 7 bases and J gave up 0 bases, with 16 bases separating them. The CDR3 DNA reads TGCGCCAGCACCCCCGGAGGGCTAAGCTCCTACAATGAGCAGTTCTTC. It encodes CASTPGGLSSYNEQFF.

The genes are TRBV10-3 and TRBJ2-1, with 9 bases aligning to TRBD2. This CDR3 has 15 amino acids. The J segment lost 3 bases and the V segment lost 2 bases, leaving 2 bases of the junction unmatched. Germline CDR1 is ENHRY and CDR2 is SYGVKD. The CDR3: CAISELAGSYNEQFF. CDR3 nucleotides: TGTGCCATCAGTGAGCTAGCGGGGAGCTACAATGAGCAGTTCTTC.

This chain connects TRBV2 to TRBJ1-5; D gene uncertain. The germline CDR1 and CDR2 sequences are SNHLY and FYNNEI. The length of the CDR3 is 14 residues. V lost 3 bases and J lost 2, with 8 bases in between. CDR3 sequence reads: CASSDELGNQPQHF. The CDR3 region has the DNA TGTGCCAGCAGTGATGAGTTGGGCAATCAGCCCCAGCATTTT.

This chain uses TRBV7-2 with TRBJ2-2; a weak D match, TRBD2 (6 bases). The CDR3 runs to 15 residues. Germline lookup yields CDR1 SGHTA and CDR2 FQGNSA. Between the trimmed V and J ends, which lost 2 bases and 6 bases, there was a span of 13 bases. The CDR3 loop reads CASSLQASVPGELFF. Written as DNA, the CDR3 is TGTGCCAGCAGCTTACAAGCTAGCGTGCCCGGGGAGCTGTTTTTT.

This clone appeared a few times. CDR3 in DNA: TGTGCCAGCAGCTTAGATTTCTCAGGGTCTGGAAACACCATATATTTT. Translated, it gives CASSLDFSGSGNTIYF. This rearrangement joins TRBV11-2 to TRBJ1-3; a possible D gene is TRBD1 (5 bases). The V end lost 0 bases, the J end lost 1 base, and 10 bases lay between the germline ends. Per germline, CDR1 SGHAT and CDR2 FQNNGV. CDR3 length: 16 residues.

V usage is TRBV18 and J usage is TRBJ1-1; D is undetermined. Looked up from germline, CDR1 is KGHSH and CDR2 is LQKENI. Trimming removed 3 bases at V and 7 bases at J, with 12 bases between. The CDR3 has 13 amino acids. The CDR3 coding sequence is TGTGCCAGCTCACCCGCCGGGGAAATTGAAGCTTTCTTT. This gives the protein CASSPAGEIEAFF.

The genes are TRBV12-3 or TRBV12-4 and TRBJ2-1, with a tentative D call TRBD1 (6 bases). The V end lost 5 bases, the J end lost 6 bases, and 11 bases lay between the germline ends. This CDR3 region has 13 residues. CDR3 loop: CASSLNRVNEQFF. The CDR3 coding sequence is TGTGCCAGCAGTCTGAACAGGGTCAATGAGCAGTTCTTC.

V gene TRBV30 combines with J gene TRBJ2-6, with D maybe TRBD1 (5 bases). CDR1 and CDR2 (germline): GTSNPN, SVGIG (reference sequence). Trimming took off 0 bases at V and 1 base at J, with 7 bases between the two ends. The CDR3 runs 15 residues. The CDR3 sequence is CAWSVPGSGANVLTF. Written as DNA, the CDR3 is TGTGCCTGGAGTGTCCCAGGGTCTGGGGCCAACGTCCTGACTTTC. Looking up the rest from reference TRBV30 and TRBJ2-6 gives the full variable domain: SQTIHQWPATLVQPVGSPLSLECTVEGTSNPNLYWYRQAAGRGLQLLFYSVGIGQISSEVPQNLSASRPQDRQFILSSKKLLLSDSGFYLCAWSVPGSGANVLTFGAGSRLTVL.

The chain carries TRBV6-4 and TRBJ2-1; perhaps TRBD2 as D (5 bases). Trimming cost V 4 bases and J 9 bases, with 19 bases left between them. The CDR3 consists of 15 residues. Germline V lookup: CDR1 MRHNA, CDR2 SNTAGT. The chain's CDR3 is CASSAEPASSGEQFF. CDR3 sequence (DNA): TGTGCCAGCAGTGCAGAACCCGCTAGCTCAGGTGAGCAGTTCTTC.

The chain combines TRBV3-1 (or the pseudogene TRBV3-2) with TRBJ2-7; 10 nucleotides line up with TRBD2. CDR3 size: 14 residues. Germline CDR1 reads LGHDT; CDR2 reads YNNKEL (reference sequence). V lost 6 bases and J lost 7; bases outside the gene matches: 9. This CDR3 reads CASSPSGRAGEQYF. CDR3 nucleotide sequence: TGTGCCAGCAGTCCAAGCGGGAGGGCCGGGGAGCAGTACTTC.

The chain recombines TRBV27 with TRBJ1-4; maybe TRBD1 (6 bases). The length of the CDR3 is 16 residues. Trimming pared 8 bases from V and 4 bases from J, leaving 20 bases between. Germline assignment: CDR1 MNHEY and CDR2 SMNVEV (reference sequence). The CDR3 reads CASSEVGGTNNEKLFF. In DNA, the CDR3 is TGTGCCAGCTCGGAGGTGGGGGGGACAAATAATGAAAAACTGTTTTTT.

The gene calls are TRBV9 and TRBJ2-3; tentative D call: TRBD2 (6 bases). The CDR3 is 16 residues long. Germline V lookup: CDR1 SGDLS, CDR2 YYNGEE. Trimming took 0 bases from V and 0 from J, leaving 11 bases between them. The CDR3 reads CASSVAGGDSTDTQYF. The CDR3 DNA sequence: TGTGCCAGCAGCGTAGCGGGCGGGGACAGCACAGATACGCAGTATTTT.

This clone was counted a single time. This chain connects TRBV5-4 to TRBJ1-4, with 8 bases aligning to TRBD1. The CDR3 consists of 16 residues. The germline V gene encodes CDR1 SGHNT and CDR2 YYREEE (reference sequence). The junction had 7 bases not matched to a gene; V was cut back by 0 bases and J by 6 bases. CDR3 in amino acids: CASSLVPQGGDEKLFF. CDR3 DNA sequence: TGTGCCAGCAGCTTGGTACCACAGGGGGGGGATGAAAAACTGTTTTTT. The variable domain in full, completed from reference TRBV5-4 and TRBJ1-4, reads ETGVTQSPTHLIKTRGQQVTLRCSSQSGHNTVSWYQQALGQGPQFIFQYYREEENGRGNFPPRFSGLQFPNYSSELNVNALELDDSALYLCASSLVPQGGDEKLFFGSGTQLSVL.